Shown below are 19 T cell receptor beta chains from a single sample sequenced in a study of blood T cell repertoires in COVID-19. Clones were read by immunoSEQ multiplex PCR, and TCRdb kept only the in-frame ones, dropping some. The repertoire holds under 140,000 clones, with less than 85% as singletons. Material: peripheral blood. These receptor sequences come from an elderly woman with acute or convalescent COVID-19.

This rearrangement joins TRBV6-1 to TRBJ1-5; no clear D. The V gene lost 1 base and the J gene lost 0 bases, with 7 bases spanning the gap. The germline V gene has CDR1 MNHNS and CDR2 SASEGT. CDR3 length equals 15 residues. This chain's CDR3 is CASSEEGGSNQPQHF. CDR3 coding DNA: TGTGCCAGCAGTGAAGAAGGCGGTAGCAATCAGCCCCAGCATTTT.

This clone was observed a handful of times. The CDR3 loop reads CASSMEASGYTF. CDR3 bases: TGTGCCAGTAGTATGGAAGCTAGCGGCTACACCTTC. The rearrangement joins TRBV19 to TRBJ1-2, with unresolved D. The CDR3 loop spans 12 amino acids. V lost 3 bases, J lost 8 bases, and 10 bases lay in between. Germline lookup yields CDR1 LNHDA and CDR2 SQIVND (reference sequence).

The V call is TRBV6-5, the J call TRBJ1-6, with 7 bases that match TRBD1. Per germline, CDR1 MNHEY and CDR2 SVGAGI. The CDR3 runs 15 residues. V trimming: 6 bases; J trimming: 9 bases; junction bases outside the gene matches: 11. CDR3 nucleotide sequence: TGTGCCAGCAGACCAGAGGGGGCGAGGGCTTCACCCCTCCACTTT. Encoded protein: CASRPEGARASPLHF.

The chain is built from TRBV6-6 and TRBJ1-4, with D tentatively TRBD1 (6 bases). There are 13 residues in the CDR3. CDR1 is MNHNY, CDR2 SVGAGI, per germline (reference sequence). Trimming cost V 7 bases and J 5 bases, with 11 bases left between them. The CDR3 is CASTARGNEKLFF. CDR3 nucleotide sequence: TGTGCCAGCACGGCGAGGGGGAATGAAAAACTGTTTTTT.

The V gene is TRBV6-2 or TRBV6-3, the J gene TRBJ2-7, with D uncertain. V was pared by 2 bases and J by 4 bases, with 9 bases between. CDR3 length: 13 residues. Germline V gene lookup returns CDR1 MNHEY and CDR2 SVGEGT. As DNA, the CDR3 is TGTGCCAGCAGTTACGTGCTTAGTTACGAGCAGTACTTC. Translated: CASSYVLSYEQYF.

The chain's CDR3 is CASSITGTGGPQHF. The CDR3 DNA sequence: TGTGCCAGTAGTATTACCGGGACAGGGGGACCCCAGCATTTT. The chain uses TRBV19 and TRBJ1-5, with TRBD1 matching 11 bases. The CDR3 is 14 residues long. The trim removed 3 bases at V and 10 bases at J, leaving 5 bases unmatched. In germline, CDR1 is LNHDA, CDR2 SQIVND (reference sequence).

The chain joins TRBV4-2 to TRBJ2-2; 7 nucleotides agree with TRBD2. Trimming took 0 bases from V and 0 from J; bases not matched to a gene: 4. Germline CDR1 is LGHNA and CDR2 is YNFKEQ. The CDR3 runs to 17 residues. The CDR3 sequence: CASSQDRLAANTGELFF. The CDR3 DNA reads as TGTGCCAGCAGCCAAGATAGGCTAGCGGCGAACACCGGGGAGCTGTTTTTT.

The rearrangement joins TRBV7-2 to TRBJ2-7; a weak D match, TRBD2 (6 bases). The germline CDR1 and CDR2 sequences are SGHTA and FQGNSA. This CDR3 has 13 amino acids. The V end was cut by 3 bases, the J end by 6 bases, with 12 bases between. The CDR3 DNA follows: TGTGCCAGCAGCTTGGGGCGGGGTCGCGAGCAGTACTTC. As protein: CASSLGRGREQYF.

The V gene is TRBV2, the J gene TRBJ2-3; 10 nucleotides match TRBD1. Germline V gene lookup returns CDR1 SNHLY and CDR2 FYNNEI. V dropped 5 bases and J dropped 6; count of bases not matched to a gene: 5. The CDR3 extends over 14 amino acids. CDR3 sequence: CASSSDRGPDTQYF. CDR3 DNA sequence: TGTGCCAGCAGTTCCGACAGGGGGCCTGATACGCAGTATTTT.

The CDR3 coding sequence is TGTGCCAGCAGCTTGGGTCAGGGGGGCGCCGGGGAGCTGTTTTTT. It is translated as CASSLGQGGAGELFF. The rearrangement joins TRBV5-4 to TRBJ2-2, with D maybe TRBD1 (7 bases). V lost 0 bases and J 6 bases, leaving 12 bases between the germline ends. Looked up from germline, CDR1 is SGHNT and CDR2 is YYREEE (reference sequence). CDR3 length: 15 residues.

V usage is TRBV21-1 and J usage is TRBJ2-1; TRBD2 is the table's D call, not checked against the DNA. TRBV21-1 constitutes a pseudogene. The CDR3 runs 17 residues. The CDR3 sequence is CASSKDIGLAPLNEQFF. In DNA, the CDR3 is TGTGCCAGCAGCAAAGATATTGGACTAGCCCCCTTGAATGAGCAGTTCTTC.

This rearrangement joins TRBV19 to TRBJ2-7; TRBD1 is a possible D gene (6 bases). The CDR3 covers 15 residues. Between the trimmed V and J ends, which lost 5 bases and 1 base, there was a span of 15 bases. Germline loops: CDR1 LNHDA, CDR2 SQIVND (reference sequence). The CDR3 reads CASSPADSTSYEQYF. The CDR3 nucleotides are TGTGCCAGTAGTCCCGCGGACAGCACATCCTACGAGCAGTACTTC.

The J gene is TRBJ2-6, the V gene TRBV18; D not certain. Trimming left V 8 bases short and J 2 bases short, with 7 bases between. The germline gives CDR1 KGHSH, CDR2 LQKENI. CDR3 length equals 13 residues. The CDR3: CASPWPGANVLTF. As DNA, the CDR3 is TGTGCCAGCCCCTGGCCTGGGGCCAACGTCCTGACTTTC.

The chain employs TRBV29-1 and TRBJ2-5, with 7 bases that match TRBD2. The germline gives CDR1 SQVTM, CDR2 ANQGSEA. The CDR3 totals 12 residues. The trim removed 8 bases at V and 2 bases at J, leaving 5 bases unmatched. CDR3 DNA: TGCAGCACCCGGGACTATCAAGAGACCCAGTACTTC. Protein: CSTRDYQETQYF.

The V call is TRBV13, the J call TRBJ1-1; weak D call: TRBD1 (5 bases). This CDR3 region has 16 residues. Germline V CDR1 and CDR2: PRHDT, FYEKMQ (reference sequence). The V end was cut by 1 base, the J end by 5 bases, with 17 bases between. CDR3 DNA sequence: TGTGCCAGCAGCTTAGTGTTGTGGGGGGAAGGGACTGAAGCTTTCTTT. Amino acids: CASSLVLWGEGTEAFF.

In its sample, this clone was seen once. The chain joins TRBV24-1 to TRBJ1-2; perhaps TRBD1 as D (5 bases). The CDR3 has 18 amino acids. Trimming took off 6 bases at V and 1 base at J, with 23 bases between the two ends. CDR1 KGHDR and CDR2 SFDVKD come from the germline V gene. CDR3 nucleotides: TGTGCCACCAGTCGCGATCGGTCAAACAGGATGATTAACTATGGCTACACCTTC. Translation gives CATSRDRSNRMINYGYTF.

CDR3 loop: CASSILDRGTEAFF. The CDR3 coding sequence is TGTGCCAGCAGTATCCTAGACAGGGGAACTGAAGCTTTCTTT. J is TRBJ1-1 and V is TRBV2; 8 nucleotides align to TRBD1. V trimming: 5 bases; J trimming: 5 bases; junction bases outside the gene matches: 7. CDR1 is SNHLY and CDR2 is FYNNEI in the germline V gene. This CDR3 is built from 14 residues.

This clone was seen a single time. The V gene is TRBV7-2, the J gene TRBJ1-1; 7 positions agree with TRBD1. This CDR3 spans 16 amino acids. V shed 5 bases, J shed 0 bases, and the junction held 9 bases outside the gene matches. Germline assignment: CDR1 SGHTA and CDR2 FQGNSA. This chain's CDR3 is CASSPRQGSMNTEAFF. As DNA, the CDR3 is TGTGCCAGCAGCCCAAGACAGGGATCCATGAACACTGAAGCTTTCTTT.

This clone was seen only once. The rearrangement links TRBV21-1 to TRBJ1-1. TRBV21-1 is a pseudogene locus. This CDR3 is built from 19 residues. Here the CDR3 reads CASSSKSERETLLNTEAFF. In DNA form, the CDR3 reads TGTGCCAGCAGTTCCAAATCCGAAAGGGAGACCCTCCTAAACACTGAAGCTTTCTTT.